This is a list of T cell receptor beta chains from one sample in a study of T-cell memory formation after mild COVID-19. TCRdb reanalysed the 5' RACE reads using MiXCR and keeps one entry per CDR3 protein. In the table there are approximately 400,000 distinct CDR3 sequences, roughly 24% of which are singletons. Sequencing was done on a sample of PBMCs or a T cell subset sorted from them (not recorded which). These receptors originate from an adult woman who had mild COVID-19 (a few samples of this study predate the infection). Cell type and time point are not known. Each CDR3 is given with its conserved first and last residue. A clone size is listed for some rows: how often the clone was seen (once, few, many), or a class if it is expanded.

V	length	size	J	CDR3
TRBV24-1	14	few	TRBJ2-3	CATSDRGETDTQYF
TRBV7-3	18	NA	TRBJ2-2	CASSQTPFSGSHTGELFF
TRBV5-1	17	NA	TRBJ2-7	CASSLGGSLGVSAEQYF
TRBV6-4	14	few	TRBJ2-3	CASRKTGGTDTQYF
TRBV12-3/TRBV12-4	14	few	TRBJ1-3	CASTQTATGNTIYF
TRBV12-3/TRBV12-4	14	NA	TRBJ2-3	CASSYDRDGDTQYF
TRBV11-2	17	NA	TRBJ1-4	CASSRYRWDRQDEKLFF
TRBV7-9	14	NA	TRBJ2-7	CASSPSMGAYEQYF
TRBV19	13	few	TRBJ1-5	CASSVKRNQPQHF
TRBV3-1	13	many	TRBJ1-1	CASRLDKNTEAFF
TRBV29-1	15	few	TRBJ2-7	CSVVAGVHLSYEQYF
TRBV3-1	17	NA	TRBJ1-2	CASSQVTGRGFNYGYTF
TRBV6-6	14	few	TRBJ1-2	CASSPNQGHYGYTF
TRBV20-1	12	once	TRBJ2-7	CSASGGEYEQYF
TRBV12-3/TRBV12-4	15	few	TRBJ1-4	CASSLVVGTAEKLFF
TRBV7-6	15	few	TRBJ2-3	CASSLAGGSPDTQYF
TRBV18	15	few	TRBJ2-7	CASSPQGTLPYEQYF
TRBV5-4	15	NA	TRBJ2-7	CASRPGTGLSYEQYF